These 29 T cell receptor beta chains were all obtained from the same sample, sequenced in a study of shared clonotypes between healthy human individuals. Clones were read by immunoSEQ multiplex PCR, and TCRdb kept only the in-frame ones, dropping some. The table records around 1,000,000 clones, roughly 77% of them present only once. The sequenced sample consisted of memory CD4+ T cells from PBMCs. Subset: CD45RA-negative fraction. The receptor source for this set is a man younger than 30 in good health. Some clones in this sample may be carry-over from other donors' samples.

This clone turned up a few times. This chain connects TRBV14 to TRBJ2-6, with D possibly matching TRBD2 (5 bases). This CDR3 has 15 residues. With 7 bases removed from V and 1 base from J, the gap between germline ends came to 11 bases. Germline values: CDR1 SGHDN, CDR2 FVKESK. CDR3 sequence reads: CASTLGGSGANVLTF. The CDR3 DNA reads TGTGCCAGCACCCTCGGAGGTTCTGGGGCCAACGTCCTGACTTTC.

The chain joins TRBV9 to TRBJ2-3, with TRBD1 as a possible D gene (6 bases). Germline V lookup: CDR1 SGDLS, CDR2 YYNGEE. The CDR3 totals 17 residues. Trimming stripped 3 bases from V and 0 bases from J, with 17 bases between. The CDR3 here is CASSAKTGPPSTDTQYF. DNA for the CDR3: TGTGCCAGCAGCGCGAAGACAGGACCCCCAAGCACAGATACGCAGTATTTT.

This clone was detected a few times. The genes are TRBV9 and TRBJ1-2; unclear D gene. The CDR3 covers 14 residues. Trimming took 0 bases from V and 4 from J, leaving 10 bases between them. The germline V gene has CDR1 SGDLS and CDR2 YYNGEE. CDR3 amino acids: CASSVGSTFYGYTF. Written as DNA, the CDR3 is TGTGCCAGCAGCGTAGGGTCAACCTTCTATGGCTACACCTTC.

This clone was found many times. The J gene is TRBJ1-5, the V gene TRBV9; maybe TRBD1 (5 bases). The V gene lost 4 bases and the J gene lost 11 bases, with 16 bases spanning the gap. The CDR3 runs to 13 residues. In germline, CDR1 is SGDLS, CDR2 YYNGEE. In nucleotides, the CDR3 is TGTGCCAGCAGCCCAGCGGGAGGGGTTGCCCAGCATTTT. This translates into CASSPAGGVAQHF. The variable domain in full, with the rest retrieved from reference TRBV9 and TRBJ1-5, is DSGVTQTPKHLITATGQRVTLRCSPRSGDLSVYWYQQSLDQGLQFLIQYYNGEERAKGNILERFSAQQFPDLHSELNLSSLELGDSALYFCASSPAGGVAQHFGDGTRLSIL.

The rearrangement uses TRBV5-6 and TRBJ1-1; D not certain. Germline CDR1 SGHDT, CDR2 YYEEEE. There are 13 residues in the CDR3. Trimming pared 5 bases from V and 4 bases from J, leaving 12 bases between. The CDR3: CASRAGFSTEAFF. Written as DNA, the CDR3 is TGTGCCAGCAGGGCGGGGTTTTCCACTGAAGCTTTCTTT.

V and J are TRBV4-2 and TRBJ2-5; 12 bases fit TRBD2. Trimming took 5 bases from V and 1 from J; bases not matched to a gene: 2. Germline CDR1 and CDR2: LGHNA and YNFKEQ. CDR3 length equals 15 residues. CDR3 sequence reads: CASSSGLAGQETQYF. In DNA form, the CDR3 reads TGTGCCAGCAGCTCGGGACTAGCGGGCCAAGAGACCCAGTACTTC.

The V and J genes are TRBV27 and TRBJ2-3; 10 bases are shared with TRBD2. Germline trimming cut 3 bases from V and 3 bases from J; bases unmatched to any gene: 3. CDR1 and CDR2 from the germline V gene are MNHEY and SMNVEV (reference sequence). This CDR3 contains 15 residues. CDR3 in DNA: TGTGCCAGCAGTTTCGGACTAGCGGTTACAGATACGCAGTATTTT. This gives the protein CASSFGLAVTDTQYF.

This clone has a handful of counts. The chain recombines TRBV30 with TRBJ1-1; no clear D gene. The CDR3 has 12 amino acids. Trimming took 0 bases from V and 7 from J, leaving 9 bases between them. The germline V gene encodes CDR1 GTSNPN and CDR2 SVGIG (reference sequence). DNA for the CDR3: TGTGCCTGGAGTGTATATAGAAGTGAAGCTTTCTTT. This encodes CAWSVYRSEAFF.

The chain links TRBV7-9 to TRBJ2-1; tentatively, D is TRBD2 (6 bases). Deletions cut 5 bases from V and 0 bases from J, with 8 bases between. The CDR3 has 14 residues. Germline CDR1 is SEHNR and CDR2 is FQNEAQ (reference sequence). Written as DNA, the CDR3 is TGTGCCAGCAGCGGGAGGAGCTCCTACAATGAGCAGTTCTTC. Its protein product is CASSGRSSYNEQFF.

This clone was counted only a few times. The CDR3 DNA sequence: TGTGCCAGCAGCTTAAGGCCGGACCTCGGGAGCACTGAAGCTTTCTTT. Encoded protein: CASSLRPDLGSTEAFF. The rearrangement joins TRBV7-3 to TRBJ1-1; D remains unclear. Trimming removed 1 base from V and 4 bases from J, with 16 bases in between. The CDR3 is 16 residues long. Germline CDR1 and CDR2: SGHTA and FQGTGA.

The genes are TRBV5-1 and TRBJ2-7; D not resolved. The CDR3 is 16 residues long. Trimming stripped 1 base from V and 5 bases from J, with 19 bases between. Germline V gene lookup returns CDR1 SGHRS and CDR2 YFSETQ. The CDR3 is CASSLTGPQRSDEQYF. DNA for the CDR3: TGCGCCAGCAGCTTGACCGGACCCCAAAGATCAGACGAGCAGTACTTC.

V gene TRBV28 combines with J gene TRBJ1-2, with 7 nucleotides matching TRBD1. CDR3 length: 16 amino acids. The germline V gene encodes CDR1 MDHEN and CDR2 SYDVKM. J lost 0 bases, V lost 5 bases, and 9 bases had no gene match. CDR3 DNA: TGTGCCAGCAGTGTAACAGGGGCTGTGGCTAACTATGGCTACACCTTC. Its protein is CASSVTGAVANYGYTF.

The rearrangement uses TRBV6-5 and TRBJ1-2; D is possibly TRBD1 (5 bases). CDR3 length: 13 residues. V was clipped by 5 bases and J by 7 bases, with 14 bases between them. CDR1 and CDR2 from the germline V gene are MNHEY and SVGAGI. CDR3 sequence reads: CASSDPGLFGYTF. CDR3 in DNA: TGTGCCAGCAGTGATCCGGGGCTTTTTGGCTACACCTTC.

CDR3 protein: CASSLRAPTSGRTYEQYF. CDR3 coding DNA: TGTGCCAGCAGCTTAAGAGCCCCCACTAGCGGGAGGACCTACGAGCAGTACTTC. The chain employs TRBV7-2 and TRBJ2-7; 12 nucleotides align to TRBD2. CDR1 is SGHTA and CDR2 is FQGNSA in the germline V gene. With 2 bases clipped from V and 2 bases from J, the junction kept 10 bases outside the gene matches. The CDR3 contains 18 residues.

This chain connects TRBV4-3 to TRBJ1-2; 11 positions match TRBD1. The trim removed 0 bases at V and 7 bases at J, leaving 10 bases unmatched. The CDR3 is 17 amino acids. Looked up from germline, CDR1 is LGHNA and CDR2 is YSLEER. In DNA form, the CDR3 reads TGCGCCAGCAGCCAAGATCCCGGGACAGGGGGTTTCTCTGGCTACACCTTC. Protein sequence: CASSQDPGTGGFSGYTF.

The chain carries TRBV5-4 and TRBJ1-1; D perhaps matches TRBD1 (6 bases). Looked up from germline, CDR1 is SGHNT and CDR2 is YYREEE (reference sequence). With 7 bases removed from V and 1 base from J, the gap between germline ends came to 14 bases. The CDR3 is made up of 14 amino acids. DNA for the CDR3: TGTGCCAGCCTCCCCTCGACAGGGAACACTGAAGCTTTCTTT. Its protein is CASLPSTGNTEAFF.

The chain employs TRBV4-1 and TRBJ2-2, with 7 nucleotides matching TRBD2. The CDR3 spans 17 residues. The V gene end was trimmed by 4 bases and the J gene end by 6 bases; junction bases not matched to a gene: 14. CDR1 is MGHRA and CDR2 is YSYEKL in the germline V gene. Written as DNA, the CDR3 is TGCGCCAGCAGCCCAAGATCTCGCGCGGGAGCTGCCGGGGAGCTGTTTTTT. Amino acid sequence: CASSPRSRAGAAGELFF.

The V gene is TRBV19, the J gene TRBJ2-2, with D possibly matching TRBD1 (5 bases). Trimming removed 3 bases from V and 0 bases from J, with 8 bases in between. This CDR3 has 15 residues. Germline V gene lookup returns CDR1 LNHDA and CDR2 SQIVND (reference sequence). CDR3: CASSIKGPNTGELFF. In nucleotides, the CDR3 is TGTGCCAGTAGTATTAAGGGGCCGAACACCGGGGAGCTGTTTTTT.

The DNA of the CDR3 is TGTGCCAGCTCACCGATGCAGGGCAACGAGCAGTACTTC. This codes for CASSPMQGNEQYF. The chain has TRBV18 and TRBJ2-7, with D possibly matching TRBD1 (5 bases). The germline V and J ends were trimmed by 3 bases and 5 bases, with 11 bases remaining between them. Germline V CDR1 and CDR2: KGHSH, LQKENI. CDR3 size: 13 residues.

The V gene is TRBV9, the J gene TRBJ2-1, with 8 bases aligning to TRBD2. Germline lookup yields CDR1 SGDLS and CDR2 YYNGEE. With 1 base clipped from V and 2 bases from J, the junction kept 5 bases outside the gene matches. The CDR3 runs 16 residues. This chain's CDR3 is CASSVSAGATYNEQFF. Written as DNA, the CDR3 is TGTGCCAGCAGCGTATCAGCGGGAGCAACCTACAATGAGCAGTTCTTC.

This clone has a handful of counts. The rearrangement links TRBV7-9 to TRBJ1-4; D remains unclear. V was clipped by 7 bases and J by 8 bases, with 11 bases between them. In germline, CDR1 is SEHNR, CDR2 FQNEAQ (reference sequence). The CDR3 extends over 12 amino acids. The CDR3 sequence is CASTQLNEKLFF. The CDR3 DNA sequence: TGTGCCAGCACCCAATTGAACGAAAAACTGTTTTTT.

V gene TRBV5-4 combines with J gene TRBJ2-5; TRBD1 is a possible D gene (5 bases). Germline CDR1 and CDR2: SGHNT and YYREEE (reference sequence). Trimming took off 3 bases at V and 5 bases at J, with 20 bases between the two ends. The CDR3 has 16 amino acids. The CDR3 loop reads CASSWKDKGRIETQYF. For the CDR3, the DNA is TGTGCCAGCAGCTGGAAGGACAAGGGGCGCATCGAGACCCAGTACTTC.

The V call is TRBV6-1, the J call TRBJ2-5, with TRBD1 matching over 9 bases. The CDR3 covers 15 residues. Germline CDR1 and CDR2: MNHNS and SASEGT. Trimming at V came to 6 bases and at J to 5 bases, leaving 10 bases not matched to a gene. This CDR3 is CASRGQGLGGETQYF. The CDR3 DNA sequence: TGTGCCAGCAGGGGACAGGGACTGGGGGGGGAGACCCAGTACTTC.

This sequence joins TRBV5-4 and TRBJ1-2; no firm D call. Germline V gene lookup returns CDR1 SGHNT and CDR2 YYREEE (reference sequence). The V end was cut by 2 bases, the J end by 7 bases, with 6 bases between. The CDR3 contains 11 residues. CDR3 coding DNA: TGTGCCAGCAGCTTTGAGTTTGGCTACACCTTC. Translation gives CASSFEFGYTF.

The J gene is TRBJ1-1, the V gene TRBV14, with unresolved D. CDR1 is SGHDN and CDR2 is FVKESK in the germline V gene. The CDR3 has 13 amino acids. V was trimmed by 4 bases and J by 7 bases, leaving 13 bases between them. The CDR3 loop reads CASSLRRASEAFF. The CDR3 DNA reads TGTGCCAGCAGCCTGCGTAGGGCAAGTGAAGCTTTCTTT. Full variable domain (missing parts from reference TRBV14 and TRBJ1-1): EAGVTQFPSHSVIEKGQTVTLRCDPISGHDNLYWYRRVMGKEIKFLLHFVKESKQDESGMPNNRFLAERTGGTYSTLKVQPAELEDSGVYFCASSLRRASEAFFGQGTRLTVV.

The chain uses TRBV10-3 and TRBJ2-1; 7 bases agree with TRBD1. The CDR3 is 15 residues long. V was pared by 4 bases and J by 2 bases, with 5 bases of the junction left unmatched. Germline V gives CDR1 ENHRY, CDR2 SYGVKD. The CDR3 DNA follows: TGTGCCATCAGTGTTGAGGGACAGCCCTACAATGAGCAGTTCTTC. Encoded protein: CAISVEGQPYNEQFF.

This chain joins TRBV6-1 and TRBJ1-1, with D tentatively TRBD1 (6 bases). The CDR3 totals 14 residues. V lost 0 bases and J 8 bases, leaving 13 bases between the germline ends. Germline V gene sequence: CDR1 MNHNS, CDR2 SASEGT. For the CDR3, the DNA is TGTGCCAGCAGTGAAGCGCTAGGGACACTGGAAGCTTTCTTT. Protein sequence: CASSEALGTLEAFF.

The chain is built from TRBV4-1 and TRBJ1-3, with TRBD1 matching over 9 bases. Germline CDR1 MGHRA, CDR2 YSYEKL. J gave up 0 bases and V 4 bases, and 7 bases lay outside the gene matches. The CDR3 runs 17 residues. CDR3 protein: CASSPGDRASSGNTIYF. The CDR3 DNA follows: TGCGCCAGCAGCCCAGGGGACAGGGCATCCTCTGGAAACACCATATATTTT.

The chain recombines TRBV5-4 with TRBJ1-6; unclear D gene. CDR1 and CDR2 (germline): SGHNT, YYREEE (reference sequence). The CDR3 covers 16 residues. With 4 bases removed from V and 7 bases from J, the gap between germline ends came to 18 bases. The DNA of the CDR3 is TGTGCCAGCAGCCCCGGACCACATAACACAAATTCACCCCTCCACTTT. The encoded protein is CASSPGPHNTNSPLHF.